Following are 4 T cell receptor beta chains from one sample sequenced in a study of blood T cell repertoires in COVID-19. Measured with immunoSEQ multiplex PCR; TCRdb has only the in-frame clones, and not every one. The profile shows roughly 380,000 clones, 89% of them singletons. Sequencing was done on a sample of peripheral blood. The receptors were gathered from a middle-aged woman with COVID-19, enrolled during active disease.

This chain links TRBV7-2 with TRBJ1-1; D is possibly TRBD1 (5 bases). CDR3 length: 15 residues. CDR1 SGHTA and CDR2 FQGNSA come from the germline V gene. The V and J ends lost 6 bases and 0 bases respectively, with 14 bases between them. The CDR3 DNA is TGTGCCAGCAGTCACCCAGGGATTATGAACACTGAAGCTTTCTTT. The encoded protein is CASSHPGIMNTEAFF.

The table lists this clone with a count of one. This chain joins TRBV27 and TRBJ2-4; perhaps TRBD2 as D (6 bases). The CDR3 totals 13 residues. V lost 4 bases to trimming and J lost 4 bases, with 8 bases between them. Germline CDR1 reads MNHEY; CDR2 reads SMNVEV (reference sequence). CDR3 coding DNA: TGTGCCAGCAGTTGGGACTCAAAAAACATTCAGTACTTC. Translation: CASSWDSKNIQYF.

The chain joins TRBV3-1 (or the pseudogene TRBV3-2) to TRBJ1-5; 10 positions match TRBD1. The CDR3 contains 15 residues. Germline CDR1 is LGHDT and CDR2 is YNNKEL (reference sequence). Trimming removed 4 bases from V and 7 bases from J; junction bases left unmatched: 7. Here the CDR3 DNA reads TGTGCCAGCAGCCTACGACAGGGGGCAGGACAGCCCCAGCATTTT. Translating it yields CASSLRQGAGQPQHF.

The rearrangement links TRBV7-9 to TRBJ2-3; TRBD2 is a possible D gene (5 bases). This CDR3 is 15 amino acids long. V lost 2 bases and J 6 bases, leaving 15 bases between the germline ends. Germline V CDR1 and CDR2: SEHNR, FQNEAQ (reference sequence). The CDR3 nucleotides are TGTGCCAGCAGCTTAAGTAGGAGCGGCAAGGATACGCAGTATTTT. Amino acid sequence: CASSLSRSGKDTQYF. The variable domain in full, completed from reference TRBV7-9 and TRBJ2-3, reads DTGVSQNPRHKITKRGQNVTFRCDPISEHNRLYWYRQTLGQGPEFLTYFQNEAQLEKSRLLSDRFSAERPKGSFSTLEIQRTEQGDSAMYLCASSLSRSGKDTQYFGPGTRLTVL.